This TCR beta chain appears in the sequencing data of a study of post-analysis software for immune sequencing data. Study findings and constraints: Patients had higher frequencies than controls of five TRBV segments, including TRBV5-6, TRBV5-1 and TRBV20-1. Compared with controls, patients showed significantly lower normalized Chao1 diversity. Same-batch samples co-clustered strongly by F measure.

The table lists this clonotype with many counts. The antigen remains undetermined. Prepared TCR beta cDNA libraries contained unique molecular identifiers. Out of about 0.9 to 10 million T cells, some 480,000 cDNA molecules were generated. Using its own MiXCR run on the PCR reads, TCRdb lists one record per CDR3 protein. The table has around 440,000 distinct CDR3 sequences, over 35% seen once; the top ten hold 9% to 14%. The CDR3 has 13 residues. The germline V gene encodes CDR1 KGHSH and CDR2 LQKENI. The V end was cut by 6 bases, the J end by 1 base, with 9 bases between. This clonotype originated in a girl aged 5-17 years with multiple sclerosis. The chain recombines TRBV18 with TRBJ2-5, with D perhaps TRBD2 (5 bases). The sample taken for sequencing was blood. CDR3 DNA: TGTGCCAGCTCCTACGGGGTCCAAGAGACCCAGTACTTC. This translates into CASSYGVQETQYF.